The 32 T cell receptor beta chains below were found in one sample sequenced in a study of blood T cell repertoires in COVID-19. Some clones are missing from TCRdb's copy, which holds only in-frame ones; the method was immunoSEQ multiplex PCR. The table includes some 150,000 clones, roughly 84% detected once. Material: peripheral blood. The receptors stem from a woman between 50 and 59 years old with acute or convalescent COVID-19.

This clone was observed a single time. The V gene is TRBV7-9, the J gene TRBJ2-1, with D possibly being TRBD2 (6 bases). The germline CDR1 and CDR2 sequences are SEHNR and FQNEAQ (reference sequence). Trimming stripped 5 bases from V and 6 bases from J, with 17 bases between. The CDR3 runs to 15 residues. CDR3 sequence (DNA): TGTGCCAGCAGCCCCCGAGTCGGGAGAGTCAATGAGCAGTTCTTC. Translating gives CASSPRVGRVNEQFF.

The chain links TRBV11-1 to TRBJ2-5; 7 bases fit TRBD2. V dropped 5 bases and J dropped 2; count of bases not matched to a gene: 11. CDR3 size: 16 residues. Germline loops: CDR1 SGHAT, CDR2 FQDESV (reference sequence). In nucleotides, the CDR3 is TGTGCCAGCAGCCAAAACCCAGCGGGGCTTCAAGAGACCCAGTACTTC. Amino acid sequence: CASSQNPAGLQETQYF.

The J gene is TRBJ1-2, the V gene TRBV19, with D possibly matching TRBD1 (6 bases). The CDR3 sequence is 14 residues long. The germline gives CDR1 LNHDA, CDR2 SQIVND (reference sequence). With 6 bases removed from V and 8 bases from J, the gap between germline ends came to 19 bases. The CDR3, as DNA: TGTGCCAGTAGAACTACAACAGGGAACAACGGCTACACCTTC. Amino acids: CASRTTTGNNGYTF.

Only a few counts were recorded for this clone. This sequence joins TRBV29-1 and TRBJ2-3, with TRBD2 matching 14 bases. V trimming: 6 bases; J trimming: 0 bases; junction bases outside the gene matches: 5. Germline V gene lookup returns CDR1 SQVTM and CDR2 ANQGSEA. The CDR3 runs to 16 residues. The CDR3 sequence: CSVAGTSGGSTDTQYF. Here the CDR3 DNA reads TGCAGCGTCGCCGGGACTAGCGGGGGAAGCACAGATACGCAGTATTTT.

The gene calls are TRBV7-3 and TRBJ2-2, with D perhaps TRBD1 (6 bases). Germline assignment: CDR1 SGHTA and CDR2 FQGTGA. This CDR3 has 14 amino acids. V was cut by 4 bases and J by 4 bases, with 10 bases left in between. The chain's CDR3 is CASSWGQGTGELFF. In nucleotides, the CDR3 is TGTGCCAGCAGCTGGGGGCAGGGCACCGGGGAGCTGTTTTTT. Full variable domain (outside the CDR3, taken from reference TRBV7-3 and TRBJ2-2): GAGVSQTPSNKVTEKGKYVELRCDPISGHTALYWYRQSLGQGPEFLIYFQGTGAADDSGLPNDRFFAVRPEGSVSTLKIQRTERGDSAVYLCASSWGQGTGELFFGEGSRLTVL.

The chain couples TRBV20-1 to TRBJ2-7; the match to TRBD2 covers 8 bases. The ends lost 3 bases at V and 1 base at J; junction bases unmatched: 11. Germline lookup yields CDR1 DFQATT and CDR2 SNEGSKA (reference sequence). The CDR3 consists of 16 residues. The CDR3 DNA reads TGCAGTGCTAGTATCGCCGGGAGGGCCGGATCCTACGAGCAGTACTTC. Residues: CSASIAGRAGSYEQYF.

This clone was seen only a few times. The sample carries other DNA sequences with the same CDR3. The chain carries TRBV10-3 and TRBJ2-5, with 9 bases lining up with TRBD2. Trimming took 10 bases from V and 4 from J; bases not matched to a gene: 7. Per germline, CDR1 ENHRY and CDR2 SYGVKD. This CDR3 is built from 13 residues. The CDR3 DNA follows: TGTGCCACCATTAGCGGGAGTGGAGAGACCCAGTACTTC. Translating it yields CATISGSGETQYF.

The chain couples TRBV5-6 to TRBJ1-2; TRBD1 is a possible D gene (6 bases). V lost 4 bases and J lost 7, with 29 bases in between. From germline, CDR1 is SGHDT and CDR2 YYEEEE. The CDR3 is 18 residues long. CDR3 in amino acids: CASSPGKGRYRVSSGYTF. CDR3 in DNA: TGTGCCAGCAGCCCCGGGAAGGGACGGTACAGGGTTTCAAGTGGCTACACCTTC.

V usage is TRBV5-1 and J usage is TRBJ2-1; D might be TRBD2 (6 bases). V was cut by 3 bases and J by 7 bases, with 14 bases left in between. Germline CDR1 SGHRS, CDR2 YFSETQ. The CDR3 has 14 residues. The CDR3 sequence: CASSSAGRRNEQFF. As DNA, the CDR3 is TGCGCCAGCAGCTCCGCGGGGCGCCGGAATGAGCAGTTCTTC. Based on the CDR3 plus reference TRBV5-1 and TRBJ2-1, the full variable domain is KAGVTQTPRYLIKTRGQQVTLSCSPISGHRSVSWYQQTPGQGLQFLFEYFSETQRNKGNFPGRFSGRQFSNSRSEMNVSTLELGDSALYLCASSSAGRRNEQFFGPGTRLTVL.

The chain links TRBV2 to TRBJ1-2, with 7 bases identical to TRBD1. This CDR3 comprises 15 residues. CDR1 is SNHLY and CDR2 is FYNNEI in the germline V gene. Unmatched junction bases numbered 17, after V lost 11 bases and J lost 5 bases. CDR3: CASESLDRAEYGYTF. For the CDR3, the DNA is TGTGCCTCCGAATCCCTAGACAGGGCCGAATATGGCTACACCTTC.

For this clone: The sample carries other DNA sequences with the same CDR3. V usage is TRBV6-1 and J usage is TRBJ2-7, with a possible D match to TRBD2 (5 bases). There are 16 residues in the CDR3. The germline V and J ends were trimmed by 0 bases and 2 bases, with 14 bases remaining between them. Germline V gives CDR1 MNHNS, CDR2 SASEGT. The CDR3 reads CASSEAVIASTYEQYF. CDR3 bases: TGTGCCAGCAGTGAAGCGGTAATAGCGAGTACCTACGAGCAGTACTTC.

The genes are TRBV11-2 and TRBJ2-7; tentative D call: TRBD2 (6 bases). Germline V gene lookup returns CDR1 SGHAT and CDR2 FQNNGV. This CDR3 contains 15 residues. The germline V and J ends were trimmed by 0 bases and 10 bases, with 19 bases remaining between them. CDR3 loop: CASSLDVLSAGPQYF. Here the CDR3 DNA reads TGTGCCAGCAGCTTAGATGTTCTCTCGGCGGGACCTCAGTACTTC. The variable domain in full, with the rest retrieved from reference TRBV11-2 and TRBJ2-7, is EAGVAQSPRYKIIEKRQSVAFWCNPISGHATLYWYQQILGQGPKLLIQFQNNGVVDDSQLPKDRFSAERLKGVDSTLKIQPAKLEDSAVYLCASSLDVLSAGPQYFGPGTRLTVT.

CDR3 bases: TGTGCCAGCAGAGACAGTTCTAAGACAGATACGCAGTATTTT. This encodes CASRDSSKTDTQYF. J is TRBJ2-3 and V is TRBV11-3, with D possibly TRBD1 on 5 matching bases. V shed 6 bases and J shed 3 bases, with 13 bases lying between them. This CDR3 has 14 amino acids. The V gene's germline CDR1 is SGHNT and CDR2 YENEEA.

V and J are TRBV12-3 or TRBV12-4 and TRBJ2-5; TRBD2 might be the D (6 bases). Trimming removed 6 bases at V and 4 bases at J, with 12 bases between. The CDR3 sequence is 13 residues long. CDR3 nucleotide sequence: TGTGCCAGCAGCCCAACTAGCTTAGAGACCCAGTACTTC. This sequence encodes CASSPTSLETQYF.

This sequence joins TRBV4-3 and TRBJ2-3; 13 positions match TRBD2. Germline values: CDR1 LGHNA, CDR2 YSLEER. This CDR3 contains 18 residues. With V trimmed by 1 base and J by 2 bases, 6 bases remained unmatched. CDR3 residues: CASSQGPGTSGITDTQYF. In nucleotides, the CDR3 is TGCGCCAGCAGCCAAGGGCCGGGGACTAGCGGGATCACAGATACGCAGTATTTT.

The V gene is TRBV6-6, the J gene TRBJ2-1, with D hard to call. The length of the CDR3 is 13 residues. CDR1 and CDR2 from the germline V gene are MNHNY and SVGAGI (reference sequence). V was trimmed by 7 bases and J by 5 bases, leaving 12 bases between them. CDR3 region: CASTITPDNEQFF. CDR3 DNA: TGTGCCAGCACCATCACCCCGGACAATGAGCAGTTCTTC.

The chain recombines TRBV19 with TRBJ1-6, with D unresolved. V lost 3 bases and J lost 0, with 9 bases in between. Germline CDR1 reads LNHDA; CDR2 reads SQIVND (reference sequence). The CDR3 contains 16 residues. CDR3 in DNA: TGTGCCAGTAGTATTGCGGCGAGCTCCTATAATTCACCCCTCCACTTT. Translation: CASSIAASSYNSPLHF.

This rearrangement joins TRBV6-5 to TRBJ2-3; a weak D match, TRBD1 (5 bases). This CDR3 region has 12 residues. Trimming cost V 6 bases and J 4 bases, with 8 bases left between them. The germline V gene has CDR1 MNHEY and CDR2 SVGAGI. The chain's CDR3 is CASSQGADTQYF. In DNA form, the CDR3 reads TGTGCCAGCAGCCAGGGTGCAGATACGCAGTATTTT.

The chain joins TRBV29-1 to TRBJ1-2, with TRBD1 matching 9 bases. V lost 7 bases to trimming and J lost 7 bases; unmatched junction nucleotides: 7. The CDR3 has 12 amino acids. Germline-derived CDR1 and CDR2 are SQVTM and ANQGSEA. CDR3 sequence reads: CSALQGAGGYTF. The DNA for the CDR3 is TGCAGCGCTTTACAGGGGGCAGGTGGCTACACCTTC. Filled out from reference TRBV29-1 and TRBJ1-2, the complete variable domain reads SAVISQKPSRDICQRGTSLTIQCQVDSQVTMMFWYRQQPGQSLTLIATANQGSEATYESGFVIDKFPISRPNLTFSTLTVSNMSPEDSSIYLCSALQGAGGYTFGSGTRLTVV.

This rearrangement joins TRBV9 to TRBJ1-2; D might be TRBD1 (5 bases). CDR3 length: 12 residues. Deletions cut 4 bases from V and 7 bases from J, with 11 bases between. Per germline, CDR1 SGDLS and CDR2 YYNGEE. The CDR3 spells CASSTLQVGYTF. DNA of the CDR3: TGTGCCAGCAGCACACTACAGGTTGGCTACACCTTC.

The chain combines TRBV6-5 with TRBJ1-1, with 7 bases matching TRBD1. The germline V gene encodes CDR1 MNHEY and CDR2 SVGAGI. After removal of 6 bases from V and 11 bases from J, the junction contained 15 bases not matched to a gene. The CDR3 covers 14 residues. The CDR3 region is CASSPRDSRFGAFF. The CDR3 DNA reads as TGTGCCAGCAGCCCCAGGGACAGCCGCTTTGGGGCTTTCTTT.

The chain has TRBV7-3 and TRBJ2-5; TRBD2 matches at 10 bases. The CDR3 covers 15 residues. The V gene end was trimmed by 5 bases and the J gene end by 1 base; junction bases not matched to a gene: 4. Germline CDR1 SGHTA, CDR2 FQGTGA. CDR3 protein: CASSLGLAVQETQYF. For the CDR3, the DNA is TGTGCCAGCAGCCTAGGACTAGCGGTCCAAGAGACCCAGTACTTC.

The chain couples TRBV7-9 to TRBJ2-6, with D possibly being TRBD1 (6 bases). The length of the CDR3 is 16 residues. Germline values: CDR1 SEHNR, CDR2 FQNEAQ (reference sequence). The ends were cut back, 5 bases at V and 4 bases at J, with 15 bases in the middle. The CDR3 coding sequence is TGTGCCAGCAGCAAACAAACAGGGCCCGGGGCCAACGTCCTGACTTTC. Encoded protein: CASSKQTGPGANVLTF.

This chain joins TRBV27 and TRBJ2-7; 9 positions match TRBD1. The CDR3 runs to 16 residues. Germline values: CDR1 MNHEY, CDR2 SMNVEV (reference sequence). After removal of 2 bases from V and 2 bases from J, the junction contained 7 bases not matched to a gene. The CDR3 sequence is CASSLVGGQGPYEQYF. CDR3 nucleotide sequence: TGTGCCAGCAGTTTAGTTGGAGGACAGGGGCCCTACGAGCAGTACTTC.

CDR3 amino acids: CASSVGIMEEKLFF. CDR3 DNA sequence: TGTGCCAGCAGCGTAGGGATCATGGAGGAAAAACTGTTTTTT. The chain carries TRBV9 and TRBJ1-4; no definite D call. This CDR3 region has 14 residues. Trimming cost V 0 bases and J 8 bases, with 11 bases left between them. Germline loops: CDR1 SGDLS, CDR2 YYNGEE.

This clone showed up just once. The rearrangement uses TRBV6-1 and TRBJ1-5; D ambiguous. V lost 2 bases and J 0 bases, leaving 5 bases between the germline ends. Per the germline V gene, CDR1 is MNHNS and CDR2 is SASEGT. This CDR3 is built from 14 residues. The CDR3 coding sequence is TGTGCCAGCAGTGAACGTGTTAGCAATCAGCCCCAGCATTTT. As protein: CASSERVSNQPQHF.

The J gene is TRBJ1-6, the V gene TRBV29-1, with TRBD1 matching over 9 bases. The germline gives CDR1 SQVTM, CDR2 ANQGSEA. J lost 10 bases, V lost 4 bases, and 5 bases had no gene match. The CDR3 covers 13 residues. CDR3 sequence (DNA): TGCAGCGTTGTCCTGACAGGGGGATCACCCCTCCACTTT. This codes for CSVVLTGGSPLHF.

V is TRBV18 and J is TRBJ1-4, with TRBD1 matching 7 bases. Germline CDR1 and CDR2: KGHSH and LQKENI. Unmatched junction bases numbered 5, after V lost 0 bases and J lost 4 bases. The CDR3 length is 16 residues. CDR3 loop: CASSPPRGLNNEKLFF. The CDR3 nucleotides are TGTGCCAGCTCACCACCTAGGGGGCTTAATAATGAAAAACTGTTTTTT. Complete variable domain (other parts from reference TRBV18 and TRBJ1-4): NAGVMQNPRHLVRRRGQEARLRCSPMKGHSHVYWYRQLPEEGLKFMVYLQKENIIDESGMPKERFSAEFPKEGPSILRIQQVVRGDSAAYFCASSPPRGLNNEKLFFGSGTQLSVL.

The chain employs TRBV19 and TRBJ1-5; no firm D call. V lost 6 bases and J 3 bases, leaving 9 bases between the germline ends. The CDR3 covers 13 residues. Germline assignment: CDR1 LNHDA and CDR2 SQIVND (reference sequence). The CDR3 here is CASSDSHNQPQHF. CDR3 nucleotides: TGTGCCAGTAGCGACTCACACAATCAGCCCCAGCATTTT.

The J gene is TRBJ2-6, the V gene TRBV20-1; TRBD2 is a possible D gene (6 bases). The germline CDR1 and CDR2 sequences are DFQATT and SNEGSKA (reference sequence). Trimming removed 3 bases at V and 0 bases at J, with 12 bases between. CDR3 size: 16 residues. CDR3 sequence: CSASSAGSSGANVLTF. CDR3 nucleotide sequence: TGCAGTGCTAGTTCCGCGGGAAGCTCTGGGGCCAACGTCCTGACTTTC.

The chain carries TRBV6-5 and TRBJ2-3; 12 nucleotides agree with TRBD2. This CDR3 has 16 amino acids. From germline, CDR1 is MNHEY and CDR2 SVGAGI. The J segment lost 1 base and the V segment lost 4 bases, leaving 3 bases of the junction unmatched. The CDR3: CASSSWTSGGTDTQYF. The CDR3 DNA sequence: TGTGCCAGCAGTTCATGGACTAGCGGGGGCACAGATACGCAGTATTTT.

This chain joins TRBV12-3 or TRBV12-4 and TRBJ1-2, with 8 bases fitting TRBD1. V shed 5 bases and J 4 bases; nucleotides not matched to a gene: 3. CDR3 length equals 13 residues. CDR3 sequence (DNA): TGTGCCAGCAGTCTAGGGACAGGCTATGGCTACACCTTC. Translation: CASSLGTGYGYTF.